The rows below give T cell receptor beta chains drawn from one sample of a study of Ad26.COV2.S vaccination and SARS-CoV-2 variants. Sequenced by immunoSEQ multiplex PCR; TCRdb stores in-frame clones only, minus some. This sample has 410,000 or so clones, with approximately 92% found just once. Sequenced here: peripheral blood, sampled in a trial of Ad26.COV2.S vaccine versus placebo. These receptor sequences come from a person aged 18-60 years who received the Ad26.COV2.S COVID-19 vaccine or a placebo. CDR3s include the opening cysteine and the closing phenylalanine or tryptophan. Fields, in order: CDR3 length, D gene, J gene, V gene, clone size, CDR3 DNA, CDR3 protein. D genes are given only for firm matches. Size tells how often a clone was seen (once, few, many) or the class of an expanded clone, and some rows leave it out.

len: 15
d_gene: NA
j_gene: TRBJ1-1
v_gene: TRBV6-2/TRBV6-3
abundance: once
CDR3nt: TGTGCCAGCAGTTACCGTGCAGGGACGAACACTGAAGCTTTCTTT
CDR3aa: CASSYRAGTNTEAFF

len: 16
d_gene: TRBD2
j_gene: TRBJ2-5
v_gene: TRBV2
abundance: NA
CDR3nt: TGTGCCAGCAGGGAGAGTTTTAGCGGGCTCCAAGAGACCCAGTACTTC
CDR3aa: CASRESFSGLQETQYF

len: 14
d_gene: NA
j_gene: TRBJ2-1
v_gene: TRBV5-1
abundance: NA
CDR3nt: TGCGCCAGCAGCCGGCAGAGCTCCTACAATGAGCAGTTCTTC
CDR3aa: CASSRQSSYNEQFF

len: 15
d_gene: NA
j_gene: TRBJ2-3
v_gene: TRBV7-6
abundance: NA
CDR3nt: TGTGCCAGCAGCTTAGGGCAGGGTGGCACAGGTACGCAGTATTTT
CDR3aa: CASSLGQGGTGTQYF

len: 15
d_gene: NA
j_gene: TRBJ2-7
v_gene: TRBV4-3
abundance: NA
CDR3nt: TGCGCCAGCAGCCAAGCCTCCACCGGAGCCTACGAGCAGTACTTC
CDR3aa: CASSQASTGAYEQYF

len: 14
d_gene: NA
j_gene: TRBJ2-5
v_gene: TRBV9
abundance: few
CDR3nt: TGTGCCAGCAGCTCCGGACTGTTCCAAGAGACCCAGTACTTC
CDR3aa: CASSSGLFQETQYF

len: 15
d_gene: NA
j_gene: TRBJ2-1
v_gene: TRBV19
abundance: NA
CDR3nt: TGTGCCAGTAGTGTAGTCGGGCTCTCCTACAATGAGCAGTTCTTC
CDR3aa: CASSVVGLSYNEQFF

len: 15
d_gene: TRBD2
j_gene: TRBJ2-4
v_gene: TRBV6-5
abundance: NA
CDR3nt: TGTGCCAGCAGTTACTCAGGCAGGGAGGGGAACATTCAGTACTTC
CDR3aa: CASSYSGREGNIQYF

len: 16
d_gene: TRBD1
j_gene: TRBJ2-7
v_gene: TRBV28
abundance: NA
CDR3nt: TGTGCCAGCAGATCAACCGGGACAGGGGGCTTCGACGAGCAGTACTTC
CDR3aa: CASRSTGTGGFDEQYF

len: 12
d_gene: TRBD1
j_gene: TRBJ1-1
v_gene: TRBV6-2/TRBV6-3
abundance: NA
CDR3nt: TGTGCCAGCAGTTACATGACAGGGGAAGCTTTCTTT
CDR3aa: CASSYMTGEAFF

len: 12
d_gene: NA
j_gene: TRBJ1-5
v_gene: TRBV15
abundance: NA
CDR3nt: TGTGCCACCAGCAGAAGACAGCCGCCCCAGCATTTT
CDR3aa: CATSRRQPPQHF

len: 19
d_gene: NA
j_gene: TRBJ2-3
v_gene: TRBV7-9
abundance: NA
CDR3nt: TGTGCCAGCAGCTTAGCGTCTAGCTCGACAGCAGTCAGCACAGATACGCAGTATTTT
CDR3aa: CASSLASSSTAVSTDTQYF